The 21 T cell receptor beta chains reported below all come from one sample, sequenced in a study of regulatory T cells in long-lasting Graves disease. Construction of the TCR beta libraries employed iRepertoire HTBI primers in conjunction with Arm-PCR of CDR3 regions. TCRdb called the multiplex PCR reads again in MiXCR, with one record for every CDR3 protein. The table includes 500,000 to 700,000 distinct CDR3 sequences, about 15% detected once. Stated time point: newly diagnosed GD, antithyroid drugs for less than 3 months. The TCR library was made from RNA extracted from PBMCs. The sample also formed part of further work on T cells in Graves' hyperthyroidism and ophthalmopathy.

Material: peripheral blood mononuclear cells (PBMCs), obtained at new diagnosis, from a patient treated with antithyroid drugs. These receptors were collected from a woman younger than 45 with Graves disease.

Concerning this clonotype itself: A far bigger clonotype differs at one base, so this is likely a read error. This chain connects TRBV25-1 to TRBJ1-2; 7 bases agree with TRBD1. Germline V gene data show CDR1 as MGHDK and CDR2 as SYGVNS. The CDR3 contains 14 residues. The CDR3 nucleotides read TGTGCCAGCAGCGAAGGACAGGCCGTTTATGGCCACACCTTC. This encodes CASSEGQAVYGHTF.

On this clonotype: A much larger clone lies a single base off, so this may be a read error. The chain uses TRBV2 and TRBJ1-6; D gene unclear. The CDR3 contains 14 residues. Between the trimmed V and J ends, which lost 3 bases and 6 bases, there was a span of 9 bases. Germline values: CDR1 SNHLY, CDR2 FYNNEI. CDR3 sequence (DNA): TGTGCCAGCAGTGAGGGCAGGAGTAATTCACCCCTCCACTTT. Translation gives CASSEGRSNSPLHF.

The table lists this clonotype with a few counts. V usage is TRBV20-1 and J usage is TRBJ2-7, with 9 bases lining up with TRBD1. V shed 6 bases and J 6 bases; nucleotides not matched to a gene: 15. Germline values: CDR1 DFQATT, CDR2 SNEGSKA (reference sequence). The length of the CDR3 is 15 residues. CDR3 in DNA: TGCAGTGCGCGACCGGGACAGGGTATACCGGGCGAGCAGTACTTC. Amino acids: CSARPGQGIPGEQYF.

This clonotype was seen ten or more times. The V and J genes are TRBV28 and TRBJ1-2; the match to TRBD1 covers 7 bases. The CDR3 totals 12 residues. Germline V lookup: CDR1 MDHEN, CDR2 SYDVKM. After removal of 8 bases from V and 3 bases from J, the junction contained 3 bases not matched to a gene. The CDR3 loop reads CASVTGDYGYTF. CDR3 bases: TGTGCCAGCGTTACAGGGGACTATGGCTACACCTTC.

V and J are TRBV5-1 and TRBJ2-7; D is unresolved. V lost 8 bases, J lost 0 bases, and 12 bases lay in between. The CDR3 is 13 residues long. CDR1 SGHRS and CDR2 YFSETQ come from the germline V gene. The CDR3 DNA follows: TGCGCCAGTAAGGACGCAAGCTCCTACGAGCAGTACTTC. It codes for CASKDASSYEQYF.

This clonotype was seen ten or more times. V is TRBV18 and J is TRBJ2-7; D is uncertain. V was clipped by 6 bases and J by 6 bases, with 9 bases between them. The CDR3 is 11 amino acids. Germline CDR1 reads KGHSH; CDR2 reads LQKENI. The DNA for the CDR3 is TGTGCCAGCTCCAACACGGGCGAGCAGTACTTC. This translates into CASSNTGEQYF.

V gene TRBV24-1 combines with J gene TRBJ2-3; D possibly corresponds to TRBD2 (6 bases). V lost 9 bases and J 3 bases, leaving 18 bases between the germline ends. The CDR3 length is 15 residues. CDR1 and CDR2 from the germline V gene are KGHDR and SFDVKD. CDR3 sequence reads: CATALGGGVTDTQYF. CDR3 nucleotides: TGTGCCACCGCTTTGGGGGGAGGAGTAACAGATACGCAGTATTTT.

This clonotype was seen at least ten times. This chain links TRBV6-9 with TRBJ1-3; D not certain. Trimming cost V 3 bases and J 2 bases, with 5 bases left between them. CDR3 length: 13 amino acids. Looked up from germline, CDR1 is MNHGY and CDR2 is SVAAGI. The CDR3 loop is CASSYTAGNTIYF. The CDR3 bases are TGTGCCAGCAGTTACACAGCTGGAAACACCATATATTTT.

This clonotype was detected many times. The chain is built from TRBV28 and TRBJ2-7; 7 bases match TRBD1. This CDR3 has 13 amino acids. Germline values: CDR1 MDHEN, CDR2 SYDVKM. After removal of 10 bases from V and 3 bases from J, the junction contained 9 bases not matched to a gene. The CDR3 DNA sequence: TGTGCCACTGGTTTGGGACAGAACTACGAGCAGTACTTC. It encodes CATGLGQNYEQYF.

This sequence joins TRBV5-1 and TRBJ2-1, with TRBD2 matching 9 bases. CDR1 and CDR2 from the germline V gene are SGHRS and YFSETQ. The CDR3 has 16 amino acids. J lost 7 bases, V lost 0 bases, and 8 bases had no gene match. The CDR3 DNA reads TGCGCCAGCAGCTTGGCCCCTAGCGGGACGGGAAATGAGCAGTTCTTC. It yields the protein CASSLAPSGTGNEQFF.

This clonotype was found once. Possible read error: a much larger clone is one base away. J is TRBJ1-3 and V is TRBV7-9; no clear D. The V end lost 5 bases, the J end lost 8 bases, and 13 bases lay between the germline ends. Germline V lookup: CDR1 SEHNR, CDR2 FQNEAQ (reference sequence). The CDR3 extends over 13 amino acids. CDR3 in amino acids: CASSIEGPYTIYF. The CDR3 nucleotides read TGTGCCAGCAGCATCGAAGGGCCATACACCATATATTTT.

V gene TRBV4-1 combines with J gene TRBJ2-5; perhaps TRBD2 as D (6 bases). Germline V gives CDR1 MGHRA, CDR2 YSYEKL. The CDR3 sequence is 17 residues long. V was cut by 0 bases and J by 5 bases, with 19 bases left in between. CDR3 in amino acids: CASSQEGLGGKRETQYF. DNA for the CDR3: TGCGCCAGCAGCCAAGAAGGCCTCGGCGGGAAGAGGGAGACCCAGTACTTC.

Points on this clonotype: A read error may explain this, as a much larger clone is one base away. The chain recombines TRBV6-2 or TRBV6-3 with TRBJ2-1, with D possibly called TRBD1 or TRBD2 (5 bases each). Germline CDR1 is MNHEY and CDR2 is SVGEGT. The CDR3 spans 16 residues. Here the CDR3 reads CAGSYSVERGGHEQFF. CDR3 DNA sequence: TGTGCCGGCAGTTACTCGGTCGAGAGGGGCGGGCATGAGCAGTTCTTC.

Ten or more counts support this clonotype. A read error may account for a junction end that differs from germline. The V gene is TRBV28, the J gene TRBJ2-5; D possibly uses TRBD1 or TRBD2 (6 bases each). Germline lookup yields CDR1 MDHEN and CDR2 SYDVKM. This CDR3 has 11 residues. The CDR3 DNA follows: TGTGCCAGCCAGACAGGCGGGAAACAACTCTTC. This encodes CASQTGGKQLF.

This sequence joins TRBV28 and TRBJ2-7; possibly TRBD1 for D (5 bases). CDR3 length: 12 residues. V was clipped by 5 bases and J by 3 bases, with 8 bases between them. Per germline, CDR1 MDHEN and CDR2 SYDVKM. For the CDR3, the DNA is TGTGCCAGCAGTAGGGGCTTCTACGAGCAGTACTTC. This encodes CASSRGFYEQYF.

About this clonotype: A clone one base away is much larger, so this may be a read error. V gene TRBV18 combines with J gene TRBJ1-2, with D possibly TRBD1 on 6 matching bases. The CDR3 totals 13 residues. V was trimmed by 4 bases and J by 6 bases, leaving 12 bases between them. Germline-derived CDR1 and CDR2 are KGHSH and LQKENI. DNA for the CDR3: TGTGCCAGCTCACAAGGACAGTCCAATGGCTACACCTTC. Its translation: CASSQGQSNGYTF.

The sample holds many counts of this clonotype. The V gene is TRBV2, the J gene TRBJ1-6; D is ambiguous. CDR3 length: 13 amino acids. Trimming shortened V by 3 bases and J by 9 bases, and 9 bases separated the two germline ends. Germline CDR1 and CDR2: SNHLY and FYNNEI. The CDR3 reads CASSDGLLSPLHF. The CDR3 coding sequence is TGTGCCAGCAGTGACGGGTTGCTTTCACCCCTCCACTTT.

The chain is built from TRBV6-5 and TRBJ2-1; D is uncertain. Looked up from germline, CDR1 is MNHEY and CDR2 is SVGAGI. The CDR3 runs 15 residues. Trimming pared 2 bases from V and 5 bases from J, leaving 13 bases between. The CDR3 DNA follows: TGTGCCAGCAGTTACGGGTCTTGGTCGAACAATGAGCAGTTCTTC. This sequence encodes CASSYGSWSNNEQFF.

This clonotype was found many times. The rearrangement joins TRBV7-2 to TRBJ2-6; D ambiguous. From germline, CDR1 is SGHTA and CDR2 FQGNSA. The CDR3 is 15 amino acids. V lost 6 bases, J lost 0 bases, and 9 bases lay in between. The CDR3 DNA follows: TGTGCCAGCAGTTTTGCGAGCTCTGGGGCCAACGTCCTGACTTTC. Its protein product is CASSFASSGANVLTF.

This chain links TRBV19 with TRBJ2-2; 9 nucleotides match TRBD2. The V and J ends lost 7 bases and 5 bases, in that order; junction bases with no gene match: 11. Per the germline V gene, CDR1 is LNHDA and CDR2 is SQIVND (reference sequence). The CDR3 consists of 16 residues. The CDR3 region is CASNWLAGPGTGELFF. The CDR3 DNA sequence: TGTGCCAGTAATTGGCTAGCGGGGCCGGGAACCGGGGAGCTGTTTTTT.

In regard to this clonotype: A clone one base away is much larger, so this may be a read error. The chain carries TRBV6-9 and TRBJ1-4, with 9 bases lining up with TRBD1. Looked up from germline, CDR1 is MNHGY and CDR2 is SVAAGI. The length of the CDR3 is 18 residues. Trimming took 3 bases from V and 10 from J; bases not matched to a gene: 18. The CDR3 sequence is CASSYRGSGTGFGGKLFF. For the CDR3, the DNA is TGTGCCAGCAGTTACAGAGGGAGCGGGACAGGGTTCGGTGGAAAACTGTTTTTT.